This T cell receptor beta chain was captured in a study of beta chain features in type 1 diabetes. Whole-study findings and limits: TCRB CDR3 length was moderately but significantly reduced in all four CD4+ subsets of Type 1 diabetes patients.

Cells sorted by CD45RO/CCR7/CD25/CD127/CD95/CD27 comprised CD4+ naive, central memory, regulatory and stem cell-like memory cells. The whole isolated RNA underwent reverse transcription, so sequencing captured expressed TCRB transcripts. Profiled with immunoSEQ multiplex PCR; TCRdb holds only in-frame clones, not every one. The repertoire holds hundreds of thousands of clones, with about an eighth as singletons. V was clipped by 5 bases and J by 1 base, with 5 bases between them. The CDR3 has 12 residues. From germline, CDR1 is SEHNR and CDR2 FQNEAQ (reference sequence). This clone was found a few times. Antigen unknown.

Source material: naive CD4+ T cells from blood. The chain recombines TRBV7-9 with TRBJ1-1; D remains ambiguous. This sequence originates from a man aged 18 to 30 with type 1 diabetes. The CDR3 DNA reads TGTGCCAGCAGCGTACGGAACACTGAAGCTTTCTTT. Translating it yields CASSVRNTEAFF.